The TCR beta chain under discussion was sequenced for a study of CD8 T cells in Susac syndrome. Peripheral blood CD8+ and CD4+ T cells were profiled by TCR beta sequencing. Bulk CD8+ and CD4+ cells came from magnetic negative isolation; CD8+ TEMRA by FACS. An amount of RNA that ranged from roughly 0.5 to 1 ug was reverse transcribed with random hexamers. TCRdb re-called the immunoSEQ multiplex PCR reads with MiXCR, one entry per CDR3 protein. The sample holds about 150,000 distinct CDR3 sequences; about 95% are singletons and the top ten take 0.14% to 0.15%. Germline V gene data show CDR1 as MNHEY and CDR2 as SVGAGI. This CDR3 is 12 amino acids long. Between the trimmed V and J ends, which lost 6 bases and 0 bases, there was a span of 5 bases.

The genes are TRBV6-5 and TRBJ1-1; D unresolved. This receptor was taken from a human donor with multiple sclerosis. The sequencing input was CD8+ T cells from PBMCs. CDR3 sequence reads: CASSEMNTEAFF. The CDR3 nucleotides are TGTGCCAGCAGCGAAATGAACACTGAAGCTTTCTTT.